The 9 T cell receptor beta chains in this list originate from one sample, sequenced in a study of spatial heterogeneity in lung cancer. Time point defined: sample taken at primary tumor resection. TCRdb used MiXCR to reprocess the 5' RACE reads, holding one entry per CDR3 protein. The data contain under 30,000 distinct CDR3 sequences, 2.5% to 4% of them singletons. Sequencing was performed on PBMCs, taken at surgery. Receptor source: a female donor with early-stage non-small cell lung cancer.

This clonotype was seen many times. This sequence joins TRBV27 and TRBJ1-5; TRBD1 is a possible D gene (5 bases). The CDR3 loop spans 14 amino acids. Trimming left V 5 bases short and J 8 bases short, with 16 bases between. Germline V lookup: CDR1 MNHEY, CDR2 SMNVEV (reference sequence). CDR3 DNA: TGTGCCAGCAGTCCCCGGGACGCCTTGGAGCCCCAGCATTTT. This gives the protein CASSPRDALEPQHF.

This clonotype was seen many times. The chain is built from TRBV27 and TRBJ1-1; D unresolved. With 2 bases removed from V and 4 bases from J, the gap between germline ends came to 8 bases. The germline V gene has CDR1 MNHEY and CDR2 SMNVEV (reference sequence). The CDR3 sequence is 13 residues long. The CDR3 DNA reads as TGTGCCAGCAGTTTAGGGGTAATCACTGAAGCTTTCTTT. Residues: CASSLGVITEAFF.

In its sample, this clonotype was seen many times. The V and J genes are TRBV5-1 and TRBJ1-3; D is perhaps TRBD1 (5 bases). CDR1 is SGHRS, CDR2 YFSETQ, per germline. The V end lost 2 bases, the J end lost 0 bases, and 9 bases lay between the germline ends. CDR3 length equals 15 residues. This CDR3 is CASSLQANSGNTIYF. DNA for the CDR3: TGCGCCAGCAGCTTACAGGCGAACTCTGGAAACACCATATATTTT.

The chain has TRBV6-5 and TRBJ2-1; D is perhaps TRBD1 or TRBD2 (5 bases each). The CDR3 has 14 amino acids. The V gene lost 7 bases and the J gene lost 4 bases, with 14 bases spanning the gap. Germline-derived CDR1 and CDR2 are MNHEY and SVGAGI. Written as DNA, the CDR3 is TGTGCCAGCAAGGGGCTAGCAGTGTACAATGAGCAGTTCTTC. It encodes CASKGLAVYNEQFF.

There are many counts of this clonotype. The rearrangement joins TRBV7-2 to TRBJ2-1, with 7 bases fitting TRBD2. In germline, CDR1 is SGHTA, CDR2 FQGNSA. V was pared by 8 bases and J by 0 bases, with 4 bases of the junction left unmatched. There are 14 residues in the CDR3. As DNA, the CDR3 is TGTGCCAGCGAACGGGACTACTCCTACAATGAGCAGTTCTTC. It encodes CASERDYSYNEQFF.

The sample holds many counts of this clonotype. The CDR3 is CASKGSRVGYTF. Written as DNA, the CDR3 is TGTGCCAGCAAGGGGAGCCGCGTGGGCTACACCTTC. The chain joins TRBV2 to TRBJ1-2; a weak D match, TRBD1 (5 bases). Trimming removed 7 bases from V and 8 bases from J, with 14 bases in between. The CDR3 consists of 12 residues. CDR1 and CDR2 (germline): SNHLY, FYNNEI.

Only a few counts were recorded for this clonotype. Being one base from a much bigger clone, this may be a read error. In this CDR3 the conserved last residue, phenylalanine or tryptophan, is missing, so a read error is likely. The genes are TRBV27 and TRBJ2-7; D not certain. This CDR3 has 12 amino acids. Trimming removed 6 bases from V and 3 bases from J, with 9 bases in between. Germline CDR1 and CDR2: MNHEY and SMNVEV (reference sequence). For the CDR3, the DNA is TGTGCCAGCAGGGGCCCGGACTACGAGCAGTACCTC. Translating it yields CASRGPDYEQYL.

The sample holds many counts of this clonotype. The V call is TRBV2, the J call TRBJ1-1; no clear D gene. This CDR3 region has 11 residues. V lost 5 bases, J lost 0 bases, and 1 base lay in between. Germline CDR1 SNHLY, CDR2 FYNNEI. The CDR3 sequence is CASSMNTEAFF. The CDR3 DNA reads as TGTGCCAGCAGTATGAACACTGAAGCTTTCTTT.

This clonotype was observed at least ten times. The J gene is TRBJ1-1, the V gene TRBV2, with 8 nucleotides matching TRBD1. This CDR3 contains 13 residues. J lost 4 bases, V lost 6 bases, and 4 bases had no gene match. From germline, CDR1 is SNHLY and CDR2 FYNNEI. The CDR3, as DNA: TGTGCCAGCAGCAGGGGGCGAGGCACTGAAGCTTTCTTT. It translates to CASSRGRGTEAFF.